A single sample gave rise to the 26 T cell receptor beta chains below, sequenced in a study of blood T cell repertoires in COVID-19. TCRdb's table, derived via immunoSEQ multiplex PCR, lists solely in-frame clones and lacks some. The sample lists over 100,000 clones, about three quarters occurring once. Sequences were obtained from peripheral blood. The source of these receptors is a human donor in a cohort sampled during active or convalescent COVID-19.

This sequence joins TRBV6-1 and TRBJ2-1; TRBD1 matches 7 bases. V lost 1 base to trimming and J lost 7 bases; unmatched junction nucleotides: 10. Germline V gene lookup returns CDR1 MNHNS and CDR2 SASEGT. The CDR3 spans 16 residues. In DNA form, the CDR3 reads TGTGCCAGCAGTGAAGTCGGGACAGCCTGGGGGAATGAGCAGTTCTTC. Translated: CASSEVGTAWGNEQFF.

The chain links TRBV2 to TRBJ1-4, with 7 bases matching TRBD1. The CDR3 sequence is 15 residues long. Germline CDR1 and CDR2: SNHLY and FYNNEI. V was clipped by 2 bases and J by 7 bases; unmatched bases: 7. The CDR3 is CASSEWKGASEKLFF. In DNA, the CDR3 is TGTGCCAGCAGTGAATGGAAGGGGGCGAGTGAAAAACTGTTTTTT.

The chain links TRBV7-9 to TRBJ2-1, with D possibly being TRBD2 (6 bases). The germline V and J ends were trimmed by 4 bases and 8 bases, with 9 bases remaining between them. The CDR3 spans 12 residues. In germline, CDR1 is SEHNR, CDR2 FQNEAQ (reference sequence). The CDR3 spells CASSSTSYEQFF. CDR3 sequence (DNA): TGTGCCAGCAGCTCTACTAGCTATGAGCAGTTCTTC.

The rearrangement uses TRBV28 and TRBJ2-7; 8 bases map to TRBD1. The J segment lost 3 bases and the V segment lost 5 bases, leaving 9 bases of the junction unmatched. Germline V gene sequence: CDR1 MDHEN, CDR2 SYDVKM. This CDR3 spans 15 amino acids. The CDR3 loop is CASSMSGTGLYEQYF. The DNA for the CDR3 is TGTGCCAGCAGTATGTCCGGGACAGGCCTCTACGAGCAGTACTTC. Based on the CDR3 plus reference TRBV28 and TRBJ2-7, the full variable domain is DVKVTQSSRYLVKRTGEKVFLECVQDMDHENMFWYRQDPGLGLRLIYFSYDVKMKEKGDIPEGYSVSREKKERFSLILESASTNQTSMYLCASSMSGTGLYEQYFGPGTRLTVT.

For the CDR3, the DNA is TGTGCCAGCAGCGCAGGGGGACGCCAAGAGACCCAGTACTTC. Residues: CASSAGGRQETQYF. The V and J genes are TRBV7-9 and TRBJ2-5, with TRBD1 identical over 7 bases. Germline V CDR1 and CDR2: SEHNR, FQNEAQ (reference sequence). V lost 5 bases to trimming and J lost 1 base; unmatched junction nucleotides: 4. The CDR3 runs to 14 residues.

The V call is TRBV11-2, the J call TRBJ1-1; 7 positions agree with TRBD1. The CDR3 consists of 15 residues. CDR1 is SGHAT, CDR2 FQNNGV, per germline. The junction had 8 bases not matched to a gene; V was cut back by 1 base and J by 6 bases. The CDR3 protein is CASSLAPGGYPEAFF. In DNA, the CDR3 is TGTGCCAGCAGCTTAGCACCAGGGGGGTATCCTGAAGCTTTCTTT.

The chain combines TRBV7-7 with TRBJ2-2, with TRBD1 identical over 11 bases. The germline CDR1 and CDR2 sequences are SSHAT and FNYEAQ (reference sequence). J was trimmed by 6 bases and V by 5 bases; bases with no gene match: 5. There are 15 residues in the CDR3. The CDR3 sequence is CASSVGGQGAGELFF. The CDR3 DNA follows: TGTGCCAGCAGCGTAGGGGGACAGGGGGCCGGGGAGCTGTTTTTT. The variable domain in full, with the rest retrieved from reference TRBV7-7 and TRBJ2-2, is GAGVSQSPRYKVTKRGQDVTLRCDPISSHATLYWYQQALGQGPEFLTYFNYEAQPDKSGLPSDRFSAERPEGSISTLTIQRTEQRDSAMYRCASSVGGQGAGELFFGEGSRLTVL.

The table lists this clone with a few counts. The CDR3: CASEGRDGEQYF. The CDR3 DNA reads as TGTGCCAGTGAGGGGAGGGACGGCGAGCAGTACTTC. The V and J genes are TRBV7-9 and TRBJ2-7; 7 nucleotides match TRBD2. The J segment lost 6 bases and the V segment lost 9 bases, leaving 8 bases of the junction unmatched. The V gene's germline CDR1 is SEHNR and CDR2 FQNEAQ (reference sequence). The CDR3 consists of 12 residues.

This chain joins TRBV7-2 and TRBJ1-4; 7 nucleotides line up with TRBD1. The CDR3 contains 15 residues. V was pared by 5 bases and J by 3 bases, with 6 bases of the junction left unmatched. Germline assignment: CDR1 SGHTA and CDR2 FQGNSA. Written as DNA, the CDR3 is TGTGCCAGCAGCCCGGGGACAGCCTCTAATGAAAAACTGTTTTTT. This translates into CASSPGTASNEKLFF.

This clone has just a few counts. V usage is TRBV7-9 and J usage is TRBJ2-2; D not resolved. The CDR3 is 13 amino acids. V lost 0 bases to trimming and J lost 6 bases, with 5 bases between them. Germline V CDR1 and CDR2: SEHNR, FQNEAQ (reference sequence). For the CDR3, the DNA is TGTGCCAGCAGCTTAGCACAGTCCGGGGAGCTGTTTTTT. Its protein is CASSLAQSGELFF.

The chain employs TRBV7-2 and TRBJ2-1; 10 bases agree with TRBD2. The CDR3 length is 14 residues. V lost 4 bases and J lost 7; bases outside the gene matches: 4. Germline V gene lookup returns CDR1 SGHTA and CDR2 FQGNSA. The CDR3 spells CASSSGLALNEQFF. CDR3 sequence (DNA): TGTGCCAGCAGCTCGGGACTAGCGCTAAATGAGCAGTTCTTC.

This clone showed up just a few times. The chain links TRBV7-9 to TRBJ1-2; 8 nucleotides agree with TRBD1. There are 15 residues in the CDR3. The germline gives CDR1 SEHNR, CDR2 FQNEAQ (reference sequence). V was pared by 5 bases and J by 6 bases, with 11 bases of the junction left unmatched. CDR3: CASSPFQGAHDGYTF. The CDR3 DNA sequence: TGTGCCAGCAGCCCCTTTCAGGGGGCCCATGATGGCTACACCTTC.

The CDR3 DNA reads TGTGCCAGCAGCTTAGCGCCACTAGCGGCCTCCTACAATGAGCAGTTCTTC. Amino acid sequence: CASSLAPLAASYNEQFF. V usage is TRBV7-2 and J usage is TRBJ2-1, with TRBD2 matching over 8 bases. Germline V gene data show CDR1 as SGHTA and CDR2 as FQGNSA. V was clipped by 0 bases and J by 0 bases; unmatched bases: 4. The CDR3 spans 17 residues.

The chain links TRBV27 to TRBJ2-3; D may be TRBD2 (6 bases). The CDR3 runs 14 residues. Germline assignment: CDR1 MNHEY and CDR2 SMNVEV (reference sequence). V dropped 6 bases and J dropped 2 bases, with 12 bases sitting between them. This CDR3 is CASRLGTLTDTQYF. CDR3 nucleotide sequence: TGTGCCAGCAGACTCGGGACTCTCACAGATACGCAGTATTTT.

The rearrangement links TRBV6-1 to TRBJ2-1, with D unresolved. In germline, CDR1 is MNHNS, CDR2 SASEGT. CDR3 length: 12 residues. The V and J ends lost 3 bases and 4 bases respectively, with 4 bases between them. The CDR3 DNA follows: TGTGCCAGCAGTGAGACTTACAATGAGCAGTTCTTC. Protein: CASSETYNEQFF.

The V call is TRBV5-1, the J call TRBJ2-6, with a possible D match to TRBD1 (5 bases). V lost 0 bases to trimming and J lost 2 bases, with 9 bases between them. CDR1 SGHRS and CDR2 YFSETQ come from the germline V gene. This CDR3 is built from 16 residues. Here the CDR3 reads CASSLAGATGANVLTF. The CDR3 DNA follows: TGCGCCAGCAGCTTGGCTGGGGCTACTGGGGCCAACGTCCTGACTTTC.

This chain links TRBV7-9 with TRBJ2-1; TRBD2 matches 15 bases. The CDR3 is 17 amino acids. V lost 5 bases and J lost 1; bases outside the gene matches: 3. The germline V gene encodes CDR1 SEHNR and CDR2 FQNEAQ (reference sequence). CDR3 DNA sequence: TGTGCCAGCAGCCCCGGACTAGCGGGGGGGTCCTACAATGAGCAGTTCTTC. Its protein is CASSPGLAGGSYNEQFF.

The CDR3 DNA sequence: TGTGCCAGCAGCCTCGGACAGGGTGGCTATGGCTACACCTTC. Amino acids: CASSLGQGGYGYTF. The V call is TRBV3-1 (or the pseudogene TRBV3-2), the J call TRBJ1-2; 8 bases match TRBD1. Germline-derived CDR1 and CDR2 are LGHDT and YNNKEL (reference sequence). J was trimmed by 4 bases and V by 4 bases; bases with no gene match: 5. CDR3 length: 14 residues.

This sequence joins TRBV19 and TRBJ2-1, with TRBD1 matching over 9 bases. Germline loops: CDR1 LNHDA, CDR2 SQIVND (reference sequence). V lost 5 bases, J lost 6 bases, and 11 bases stayed unmatched. There are 16 residues in the CDR3. This CDR3 reads CASSRGVGQGINEQFF. CDR3 nucleotides: TGTGCCAGTAGTCGGGGGGTCGGACAGGGGATCAATGAGCAGTTCTTC.

The chain joins TRBV7-8 to TRBJ2-1, with a weak D call TRBD2 (5 bases). Germline V gene lookup returns CDR1 SGHVS and CDR2 FQNEAQ. This CDR3 has 15 amino acids. V was trimmed by 6 bases and J by 7 bases, leaving 19 bases between them. CDR3 sequence: CASSILVGQKNEQFF. CDR3 bases: TGTGCCAGCAGTATACTAGTTGGCCAAAAAAATGAGCAGTTCTTC.

Of note for this clone: At one boundary the junction diverges from the germline segment, which might be a read error. The chain carries TRBV5-1 and TRBJ1-2, with D perhaps TRBD1 (6 bases). CDR3 length: 14 residues. Germline V CDR1 and CDR2: SGHRS, YFSETQ. For the CDR3, the DNA is TGCGCCAGCAAATATGGGACAAGCCCCTGGGGAGTTCTGTTC. Amino acids: CASKYGTSPWGVLF.

For the CDR3, the DNA is TGTGCCAGCAGTGAAGTCGTGGGGAGAGCCTACGAGCAGTACTTC. Its translation: CASSEVVGRAYEQYF. The chain employs TRBV2 and TRBJ2-7, with a tentative D call TRBD2 (5 bases). V was trimmed by 1 base and J by 2 bases, leaving 12 bases between them. CDR3 length equals 15 residues. Germline CDR1 reads SNHLY; CDR2 reads FYNNEI.

The V call is TRBV14, the J call TRBJ2-7; no firm D call. Trimming left V 1 base short and J 5 bases short, with 9 bases between. CDR3 length: 13 residues. CDR1 SGHDN and CDR2 FVKESK come from the germline V gene. The CDR3 spells CASSQGQVDEQYF. The CDR3 coding sequence is TGTGCCAGCAGCCAAGGTCAGGTCGACGAGCAGTACTTC.

The chain joins TRBV6-6 to TRBJ1-1, with a possible D match to TRBD1 (5 bases). V lost 3 bases, J lost 4 bases, and 18 bases lay in between. In germline, CDR1 is MNHNY, CDR2 SVGAGI (reference sequence). The CDR3 contains 16 residues. CDR3 nucleotides: TGTGCCAGCAGTTATCCACGGTTCGGGGGGACCACTGAAGCTTTCTTT. The encoded protein is CASSYPRFGGTTEAFF.

V and J are TRBV28 and TRBJ2-7, with a weak D call TRBD1 (5 bases). The length of the CDR3 is 15 residues. The germline V and J ends were trimmed by 5 bases and 2 bases, with 16 bases remaining between them. The germline gives CDR1 MDHEN, CDR2 SYDVKM. CDR3 protein: CASSLPETVPYEQYF. CDR3 nucleotide sequence: TGTGCCAGCAGTCTCCCCGAGACAGTACCCTACGAGCAGTACTTC.

The gene calls are TRBV3-1 (or the pseudogene TRBV3-2) and TRBJ1-6, with D possibly being TRBD1 (6 bases). Trimming pared 4 bases from V and 9 bases from J, leaving 16 bases between. The CDR3 spans 15 residues. From germline, CDR1 is LGHDT and CDR2 YNNKEL (reference sequence). DNA for the CDR3: TGTGCCAGCAGCCGATTACAAAAAGGGGGTTCACCCCTCCACTTT. This translates into CASSRLQKGGSPLHF.